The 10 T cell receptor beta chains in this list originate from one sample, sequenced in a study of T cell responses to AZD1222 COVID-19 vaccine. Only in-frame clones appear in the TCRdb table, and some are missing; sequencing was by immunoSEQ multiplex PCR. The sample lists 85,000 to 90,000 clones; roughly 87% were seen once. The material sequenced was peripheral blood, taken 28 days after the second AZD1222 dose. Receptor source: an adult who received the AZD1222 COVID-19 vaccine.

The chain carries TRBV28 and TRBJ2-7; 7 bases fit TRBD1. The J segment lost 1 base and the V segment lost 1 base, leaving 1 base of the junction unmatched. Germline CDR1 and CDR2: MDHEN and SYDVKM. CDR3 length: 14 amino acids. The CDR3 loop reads CASSLLQGSYEQYF. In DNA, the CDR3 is TGTGCCAGCAGTTTATTACAGGGGTCCTACGAGCAGTACTTC.

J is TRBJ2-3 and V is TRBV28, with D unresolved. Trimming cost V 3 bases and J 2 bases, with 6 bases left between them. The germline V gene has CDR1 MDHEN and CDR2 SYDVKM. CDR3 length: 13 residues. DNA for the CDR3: TGTGCCAGCAGTTTTGCCATCACAGATACGCAGTATTTT. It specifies CASSFAITDTQYF.

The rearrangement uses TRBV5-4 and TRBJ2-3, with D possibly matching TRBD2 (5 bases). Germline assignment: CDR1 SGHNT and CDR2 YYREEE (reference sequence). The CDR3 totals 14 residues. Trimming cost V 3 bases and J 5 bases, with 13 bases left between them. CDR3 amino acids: CASSSSKGVDTQYF. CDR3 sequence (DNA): TGTGCCAGCAGCTCGTCCAAGGGAGTAGATACGCAGTATTTT.

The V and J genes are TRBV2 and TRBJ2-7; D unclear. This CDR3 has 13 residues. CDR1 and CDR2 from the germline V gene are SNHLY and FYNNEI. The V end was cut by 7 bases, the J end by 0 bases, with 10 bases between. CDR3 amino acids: CASTTGNSYEQYV. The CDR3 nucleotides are TGTGCCAGCACCACGGGCAACTCCTACGAGCAGTACGTC.

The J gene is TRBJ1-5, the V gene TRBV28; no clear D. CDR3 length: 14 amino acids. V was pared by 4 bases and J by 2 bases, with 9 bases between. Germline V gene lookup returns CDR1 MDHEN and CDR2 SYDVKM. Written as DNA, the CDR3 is TGTGCCAGCAGTTCCGATTGGGGCAATCAGCCCCAGCATTTT. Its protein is CASSSDWGNQPQHF.

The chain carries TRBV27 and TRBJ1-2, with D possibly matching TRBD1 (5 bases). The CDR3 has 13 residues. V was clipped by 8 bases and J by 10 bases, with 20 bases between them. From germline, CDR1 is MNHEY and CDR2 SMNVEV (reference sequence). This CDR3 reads CASGISGLIDYTF. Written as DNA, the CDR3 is TGTGCCAGCGGAATTTCAGGGTTGATCGACTACACCTTC.

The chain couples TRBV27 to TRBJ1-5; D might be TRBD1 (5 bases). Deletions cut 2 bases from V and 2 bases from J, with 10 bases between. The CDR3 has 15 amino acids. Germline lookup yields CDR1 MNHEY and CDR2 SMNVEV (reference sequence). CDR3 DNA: TGTGCCAGCAGTTTACAAGTAGGGGGCAATCAGCCCCAGCATTTT. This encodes CASSLQVGGNQPQHF.

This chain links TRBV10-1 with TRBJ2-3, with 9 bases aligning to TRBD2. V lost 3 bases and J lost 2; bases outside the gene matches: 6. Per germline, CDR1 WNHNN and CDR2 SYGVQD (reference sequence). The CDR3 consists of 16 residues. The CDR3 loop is CASSEVAGAFTDTQYF. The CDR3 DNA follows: TGCGCCAGCAGTGAAGTAGCGGGGGCTTTCACAGATACGCAGTATTTT.

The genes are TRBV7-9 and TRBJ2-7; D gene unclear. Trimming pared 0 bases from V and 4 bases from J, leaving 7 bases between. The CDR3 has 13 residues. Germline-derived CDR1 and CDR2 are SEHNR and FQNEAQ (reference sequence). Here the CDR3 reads CASSLADAYEQYV. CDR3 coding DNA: TGTGCCAGCAGCTTAGCAGACGCTTACGAGCAGTACGTC.

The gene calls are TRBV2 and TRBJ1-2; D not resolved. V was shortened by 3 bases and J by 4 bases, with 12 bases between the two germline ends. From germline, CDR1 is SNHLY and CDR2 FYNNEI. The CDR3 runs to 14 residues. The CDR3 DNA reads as TGTGCCAGCAGTGAGCTAGGGCGAACCTATGGCTACACCTTC. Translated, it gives CASSELGRTYGYTF.